The 29 T cell receptor beta chains listed next were all sequenced from one sample in a study of T cells in narcolepsy. The protocol was immunoSEQ multiplex PCR, while the TCRdb copy is restricted to in-frame clones and leaves out a portion. The profile shows approximately 30,000 clones, about nine tenths of them singletons. The sample comprised CD45RA- memory CD4+ T cells from PBMCs. Receptors were obtained from a human donor with narcolepsy.

The CDR3 region has the DNA TGCGCCAGCAGACTCACAGGGGACCGCAATCAGCCCCAGCATTTT. Translating gives CASRLTGDRNQPQHF. The rearrangement links TRBV10-2 to TRBJ1-5; TRBD1 matches at 7 bases. Germline lookup yields CDR1 WSHSY and CDR2 SAAADI. CDR3 length equals 15 residues. After removal of 6 bases from V and 2 bases from J, the junction contained 7 bases not matched to a gene.

The chain couples TRBV6-4 to TRBJ1-2, with 7 bases matching TRBD1. Losses at the gene ends were 5 bases for V and 5 bases for J; bases not matched to a gene: 11. There are 15 residues in the CDR3. Germline V lookup: CDR1 MRHNA, CDR2 SNTAGT. The CDR3 DNA follows: TGTGCCAGCAGTATCCTTCCCGGGACAGAATATGGCTACACCTTC. Residues: CASSILPGTEYGYTF.

The V gene is TRBV2, the J gene TRBJ1-1, with D possibly TRBD1 on 5 matching bases. The CDR3 consists of 14 residues. The V gene's germline CDR1 is SNHLY and CDR2 FYNNEI. With 4 bases removed from V and 4 bases from J, the gap between germline ends came to 13 bases. The CDR3 spells CASSVGGLSTEAFF. CDR3 DNA sequence: TGTGCCAGCAGTGTTGGGGGATTGAGCACTGAAGCTTTCTTT.

The rearrangement uses TRBV18 and TRBJ1-5; possible D gene TRBD1, 6 bases. The CDR3 is made up of 13 amino acids. V lost 5 bases to trimming and J lost 6 bases, with 11 bases between them. The V gene's germline CDR1 is KGHSH and CDR2 LQKENI. CDR3 DNA: TGTGCCAGCTCAGGGGGGCAGTTTCAGCCCCAGCATTTT. As protein: CASSGGQFQPQHF.

V usage is TRBV5-1 and J usage is TRBJ2-1; the D is unclear. Deletions cut 2 bases from V and 5 bases from J, with 8 bases between. Germline V gene sequence: CDR1 SGHRS, CDR2 YFSETQ. The CDR3 runs to 13 residues. CDR3 in amino acids: CASSLGEDNEQFF. The CDR3 nucleotides read TGCGCCAGCAGCTTAGGAGAAGACAATGAGCAGTTCTTC. Complete variable domain (other parts from reference TRBV5-1 and TRBJ2-1): KAGVTQTPRYLIKTRGQQVTLSCSPISGHRSVSWYQQTPGQGLQFLFEYFSETQRNKGNFPGRFSGRQFSNSRSEMNVSTLELGDSALYLCASSLGEDNEQFFGPGTRLTVL.

This clone is a singleton in its sample. This rearrangement joins TRBV27 to TRBJ2-5; no firm D call. The CDR3 runs 13 residues. The V gene's germline CDR1 is MNHEY and CDR2 SMNVEV (reference sequence). V gave up 6 bases and J gave up 0 bases, with 8 bases separating them. CDR3 region: CASSSIDQETQYF. DNA for the CDR3: TGTGCCAGCAGCTCGATTGACCAAGAGACCCAGTACTTC.

This sequence joins TRBV4-1 and TRBJ1-2; D uncertain. This CDR3 has 13 residues. CDR1 is MGHRA and CDR2 is YSYEKL in the germline V gene. Trimming cost V 0 bases and J 6 bases, with 8 bases left between them. The chain's CDR3 is CASSQESSHGYTF. As DNA, the CDR3 is TGCGCCAGCAGCCAAGAATCCAGCCATGGCTACACCTTC.

The chain carries TRBV5-4 and TRBJ2-7; 7 nucleotides match TRBD1. This CDR3 has 12 residues. CDR1 is SGHNT, CDR2 YYREEE, per germline (reference sequence). V was pared by 4 bases and J by 8 bases, with 6 bases of the junction left unmatched. Here the CDR3 reads CASSTPGQQQYF. The CDR3 bases are TGTGCCAGCAGCACACCGGGACAGCAGCAGTACTTC.

The chain combines TRBV28 with TRBJ1-5; D gene ambiguous. The CDR3 is made up of 16 amino acids. Trimming took 2 bases from V and 9 from J, leaving 20 bases between them. CDR1 is MDHEN and CDR2 is SYDVKM in the germline V gene. The CDR3 sequence: CASSLPGRGGIVPQHF. DNA for the CDR3: TGTGCCAGCAGTTTACCTGGACGGGGAGGGATCGTGCCCCAGCATTTT.

The chain recombines TRBV5-8 with TRBJ1-4; the D is unclear. Trimming cost V 7 bases and J 13 bases, with 20 bases left between them. CDR1 is SGHTS, CDR2 YDEGEE, per germline. The CDR3 runs 13 residues. CDR3 nucleotides: TGTGCCAGCGAGTGGAGCCGAAATGGAAGACTGTTTTTT. It specifies CASEWSRNGRLFF. The whole variable domain, remainder taken from reference TRBV5-8 and TRBJ1-4, is EAGVTQSPTHLIKTRGQQATLRCSPISGHTSVYWYQQALGLGLQFLLWYDEGEERNRGNFPPRFSGRQFPNYSSELNVNALELEDSALYLCASEWSRNGRLFFGSGTQLSVL.

The DNA of the CDR3 is TGCGCCAGCAGCTTTCACAGGGAGAACACCGGGGAGCTGTTTTTT. Encoded protein: CASSFHRENTGELFF. The chain couples TRBV5-1 to TRBJ2-2; a weak D match, TRBD1 (6 bases). Trimming took off 2 bases at V and 1 base at J, with 9 bases between the two ends. Germline V gene lookup returns CDR1 SGHRS and CDR2 YFSETQ. There are 15 residues in the CDR3.

The V and J genes are TRBV5-1 and TRBJ2-2, with TRBD1 as a possible D gene (6 bases). V was shortened by 0 bases and J by 6 bases, with 12 bases between the two germline ends. The CDR3 totals 15 residues. The germline V gene encodes CDR1 SGHRS and CDR2 YFSETQ. This CDR3 is CASSLDPQGSGELFF. DNA of the CDR3: TGCGCCAGCAGCTTGGACCCTCAGGGGTCCGGGGAGCTGTTTTTT.

The gene calls are TRBV6-5 and TRBJ1-5, with D perhaps TRBD1 (5 bases). V shed 8 bases and J shed 0 bases, with 14 bases lying between them. The CDR3 has 15 residues. The germline gives CDR1 MNHEY, CDR2 SVGAGI. The CDR3 sequence is CASLAGQVSNQPQHF. CDR3 DNA sequence: TGTGCCAGCCTGGCGGGGCAGGTTAGCAATCAGCCCCAGCATTTT.

V and J are TRBV5-1 and TRBJ1-1; D is uncertain. The CDR3 has 14 amino acids. Per germline, CDR1 SGHRS and CDR2 YFSETQ. The V gene lost 1 base and the J gene lost 1 base, with 8 bases spanning the gap. The CDR3 DNA is TGCGCCAGCAGCTTGATGTCGGGGAACACTGAAGCTTTCTTT. Translated: CASSLMSGNTEAFF.

The genes are TRBV11-3 and TRBJ2-1; possibly TRBD2 for D (6 bases). CDR3 length equals 10 residues. CDR1 SGHNT and CDR2 YENEEA come from the germline V gene. With 5 bases removed from V and 14 bases from J, the gap between germline ends came to 10 bases. The CDR3 sequence is CASSPWREFF. CDR3 bases: TGTGCCAGCAGCCCGTGGAGGGAGTTCTTC. Full variable domain (outside the CDR3, taken from reference TRBV11-3 and TRBJ2-1): EAGVVQSPRYKIIEKKQPVAFWCNPISGHNTLYWYLQNLGQGPELLIRYENEEAVDDSQLPKDRFSAERLKGVDSTLKIQPAELGDSAVYLCASSPWREFFGPGTRLTVL.

The chain couples TRBV19 to TRBJ1-5; the D gene is possibly TRBD1 (6 bases). Germline CDR1 reads LNHDA; CDR2 reads SQIVND (reference sequence). The CDR3 totals 15 residues. V lost 6 bases and J lost 7, with 19 bases in between. The CDR3, as DNA: TGTGCCAGTAGACCGCTCCGACAGGACGAGCAGCCCCAGCATTTT. Its translation is CASRPLRQDEQPQHF.

This clone turned up a few times. The chain recombines TRBV6-1 with TRBJ1-1; TRBD1 is a possible D gene (5 bases). Germline CDR1 reads MNHNS; CDR2 reads SASEGT. Trimming took 7 bases from V and 3 from J, leaving 15 bases between them. The CDR3 consists of 14 residues. The CDR3: CASTHRLGDTEAFF. CDR3 sequence (DNA): TGTGCCAGCACCCACAGGTTAGGGGACACTGAAGCTTTCTTT.

This chain links TRBV7-9 with TRBJ1-1; 8 bases fit TRBD1. The CDR3 is 12 residues long. Looked up from germline, CDR1 is SEHNR and CDR2 is FQNEAQ (reference sequence). After removal of 1 base from V and 11 bases from J, the junction contained 3 bases not matched to a gene. The CDR3 loop reads CASSLEDRDAFF. CDR3 in DNA: TGTGCCAGCAGCTTAGAGGACAGGGACGCTTTCTTT.

The chain employs TRBV21-1 and TRBJ1-3; TRBD1 is the table's D call, not checked against the DNA. TRBV21-1 is labeled a pseudogene. CDR3 length equals 19 residues. In DNA, the CDR3 is TGTGCCAGCAGCAAAGGTAGGGGACAGGGGGCCGGTTGTGGAAACACCATATATTTT. This encodes CASSKGRGQGAGCGNTIYF.

J is TRBJ1-1 and V is TRBV7-8; possibly TRBD1 for D (5 bases). The CDR3 is made up of 11 amino acids. The V end was cut by 5 bases, the J end by 8 bases, with 9 bases between. CDR1 and CDR2 (germline): SGHVS, FQNEAQ. The CDR3 DNA sequence: TGTGCCAGCAGCCCCCGGACAGAAGCTTTCTTT. Its protein is CASSPRTEAFF.

As to this clone: The sample has other DNA sequences that encode this CDR3 too. The CDR3 DNA reads as TGTGCCAGCACTCCGACGAACAGCAATCAGCCCCAGCATTTT. This codes for CASTPTNSNQPQHF. V gene TRBV2 combines with J gene TRBJ1-5; no clear D. From germline, CDR1 is SNHLY and CDR2 FYNNEI. Trimming stripped 7 bases from V and 1 base from J, with 11 bases between. The CDR3 is 14 residues long.

This clone was seen a handful of times. The chain is built from TRBV6-4 and TRBJ1-2, with 9 bases matching TRBD1. Per germline, CDR1 MRHNA and CDR2 SNTAGT. V was clipped by 6 bases and J by 2 bases; unmatched bases: 4. The CDR3 contains 14 residues. The CDR3 loop reads CASRDRGKNYGYTF. The CDR3 DNA reads as TGTGCCAGCAGGGACAGGGGCAAGAACTATGGCTACACCTTC.

The J gene is TRBJ2-7, the V gene TRBV6-1; maybe TRBD1 (5 bases). The CDR3 loop spans 13 amino acids. The V gene lost 6 bases and the J gene lost 3 bases, with 12 bases spanning the gap. Germline V lookup: CDR1 MNHNS, CDR2 SASEGT. The CDR3 sequence is CASRRDRLYEQYF. The CDR3 bases are TGTGCCAGCAGAAGAGACAGACTCTACGAGCAGTACTTC.

The rearrangement joins TRBV7-2 to TRBJ2-2; D possibly corresponds to TRBD2 (7 bases). Trimming pared 2 bases from V and 6 bases from J, leaving 10 bases between. Looked up from germline, CDR1 is SGHTA and CDR2 is FQGNSA. The CDR3 is made up of 14 amino acids. CDR3 nucleotides: TGTGCCAGCAGCTTACGGGGGGCGGCCGGGGAGCTGTTTTTT. Translating gives CASSLRGAAGELFF.

Only one count was recorded for this clone. The rearrangement joins TRBV5-1 to TRBJ1-2; D uncertain. The CDR3 is made up of 14 amino acids. Germline V gene data show CDR1 as SGHRS and CDR2 as YFSETQ. Deletions cut 2 bases from V and 3 bases from J, with 11 bases between. CDR3 residues: CASSFQSEDYGYTF. The CDR3 nucleotides read TGCGCCAGCAGCTTTCAGTCCGAGGACTATGGCTACACCTTC. Filled out from reference TRBV5-1 and TRBJ1-2, the complete variable domain reads KAGVTQTPRYLIKTRGQQVTLSCSPISGHRSVSWYQQTPGQGLQFLFEYFSETQRNKGNFPGRFSGRQFSNSRSEMNVSTLELGDSALYLCASSFQSEDYGYTFGSGTRLTVV.

This sequence joins TRBV19 and TRBJ2-7; the D gene is possibly TRBD2 (6 bases). The CDR3 spans 13 residues. The germline V and J ends were trimmed by 5 bases and 2 bases, with 10 bases remaining between them. The germline gives CDR1 LNHDA, CDR2 SQIVND (reference sequence). The CDR3 DNA follows: TGTGCCAGTAGTGCGGGGACCACCTACGAGCAGTACTTC. Protein product: CASSAGTTYEQYF.

The chain joins TRBV2 to TRBJ1-2; no clear D. This CDR3 has 13 amino acids. Germline V gene sequence: CDR1 SNHLY, CDR2 FYNNEI. Trimming took off 6 bases at V and 2 bases at J, with 10 bases between the two ends. CDR3 nucleotide sequence: TGTGCCAGCAGCACACAGCGAAACTATGGCTACACCTTC. Its translation is CASSTQRNYGYTF.

The chain is built from TRBV9 and TRBJ2-2; TRBD2 matches at 10 bases. Germline assignment: CDR1 SGDLS and CDR2 YYNGEE. This CDR3 has 15 amino acids. The V gene end was trimmed by 4 bases and the J gene end by 5 bases; junction bases not matched to a gene: 5. CDR3: CASSPLAGETGELFF. The CDR3 DNA reads TGTGCCAGCAGCCCCCTAGCGGGGGAAACCGGGGAGCTGTTTTTT.

The gene calls are TRBV5-8 and TRBJ1-5; a weak D match, TRBD1 (5 bases). V was cut by 0 bases and J by 3 bases, with 10 bases left in between. Germline V gives CDR1 SGHTS, CDR2 YDEGEE. The CDR3 is made up of 15 amino acids. The CDR3 coding sequence is TGTGCCAGCAGCTTGGGGGGGATCCTCAATCAGCCCCAGCATTTT. Protein product: CASSLGGILNQPQHF.